The 21 T cell receptor beta chains below all came from one sample that was sequenced in a study of T-cell memory formation after mild COVID-19. TCRdb re-analysed the 5' RACE reads in MiXCR, keeping a single row per CDR3 protein. The data show 450,000 or so distinct CDR3 sequences, around a quarter seen once. Sequenced input: PBMCs or a T cell subset sorted from them (not recorded which). These receptors all stem from an adult woman who had mild COVID-19 (a few samples of this study predate the infection). Cell type and time point are not known.

The table lists this clonotype with a few counts. The rearrangement joins TRBV2 to TRBJ1-3, with 10 bases matching TRBD1. The V and J ends lost 0 bases and 2 bases, in that order; junction bases with no gene match: 4. This CDR3 region has 17 residues. Germline CDR1 is SNHLY and CDR2 is FYNNEI. The chain's CDR3 is CASSEAPGTGAGNTIYF. CDR3 DNA sequence: TGTGCCAGCAGTGAAGCGCCCGGGACAGGGGCTGGAAACACCATATATTTT.

The rearrangement uses TRBV7-8 and TRBJ2-7, with TRBD2 identical over 8 bases. Germline values: CDR1 SGHVS, CDR2 FQNEAQ. J was trimmed by 7 bases and V by 1 base; bases with no gene match: 12. CDR3 length: 16 residues. CDR3 sequence reads: CASSLGPGGRTEEQYF. For the CDR3, the DNA is TGTGCCAGCAGCTTAGGCCCGGGAGGGCGTACGGAGGAGCAGTACTTC. Full variable domain (remainder filled in from reference TRBV7-8 and TRBJ2-7): GAGVSQSPRYKVAKRGQDVALRCDPISGHVSLFWYQQALGQGPEFLTYFQNEAQLDKSGLPSDRFFAERPEGSVSTLKIQRTQQEDSAVYLCASSLGPGGRTEEQYFGPGTRLTVT.

CDR3 protein: CASRETGFDSPLHF. CDR3 DNA: TGTGCCAGCAGAGAGACAGGGTTCGATTCACCCCTCCACTTT. The gene calls are TRBV25-1 and TRBJ1-6; 7 bases map to TRBD1. Germline CDR1 and CDR2: MGHDK and SYGVNS. After removal of 6 bases from V and 8 bases from J, the junction contained 7 bases not matched to a gene. The CDR3 has 14 amino acids.

The rearrangement links TRBV18 to TRBJ1-1; D perhaps matches TRBD1 (5 bases). CDR1 and CDR2 (germline): KGHSH, LQKENI. There are 13 residues in the CDR3. The ends were cut back, 2 bases at V and 11 bases at J, with 15 bases in the middle. The CDR3 region has the DNA TGTGCCAGCTCACCAGAAAACTGGGGCAGGGCTTTCTTT. Its protein is CASSPENWGRAFF.

The chain links TRBV2 to TRBJ1-1; no clear D gene. This CDR3 comprises 12 residues. In germline, CDR1 is SNHLY, CDR2 FYNNEI. V was clipped by 7 bases and J by 1 base, with 7 bases between them. The CDR3 DNA is TGTGCCAGCATGACCGAGAACACTGAAGCTTTCTTT. It translates to CASMTENTEAFF. Combining the CDR3 with reference TRBV2 and TRBJ1-1 gives the whole variable domain EPEVTQTPSHQVTQMGQEVILRCVPISNHLYFYWYRQILGQKVEFLVSFYNNEISEKSEIFDDQFSVERPDGSNFTLKIRSTKLEDSAMYFCASMTENTEAFFGQGTRLTVV.

This clonotype was counted a few times. The DNA of the CDR3 is TGTGCCAGCAGCTTTGACGACAGAGGGAGCTCCTACAATGAGCAGTTCTTC. Protein sequence: CASSFDDRGSSYNEQFF. The V gene is TRBV5-4, the J gene TRBJ2-1; D may correspond to TRBD1 or TRBD2 (5 bases each). The CDR3 sequence is 17 residues long. The V end was cut by 2 bases, the J end by 0 bases, with 15 bases between. The germline V gene has CDR1 SGHNT and CDR2 YYREEE (reference sequence).

The chain carries TRBV11-2 and TRBJ2-7, with a possible D match to TRBD2 (5 bases). V shed 6 bases and J shed 5 bases, with 20 bases lying between them. This CDR3 is built from 15 residues. The germline gives CDR1 SGHAT, CDR2 FQNNGV. CDR3 in amino acids: CASSPGRATRNEQYF. The CDR3 DNA is TGTGCCAGCAGTCCGGGAAGGGCCACGCGGAACGAGCAGTACTTC.

The chain joins TRBV9 to TRBJ2-1; D ambiguous. Germline V lookup: CDR1 SGDLS, CDR2 YYNGEE. Trimming cost V 4 bases and J 2 bases, with 13 bases left between them. There are 15 residues in the CDR3. The CDR3 here is CASSSSARTYNEQFF. The CDR3 DNA is TGTGCCAGCAGCTCCAGCGCGAGGACCTACAATGAGCAGTTCTTC.

This clonotype was recorded a few times. The V and J genes are TRBV10-3 and TRBJ1-2; tentatively, D is TRBD1 (5 bases). CDR3 size: 16 residues. Trimming took off 4 bases at V and 5 bases at J, with 20 bases between the two ends. Germline V gene data show CDR1 as ENHRY and CDR2 as SYGVKD. DNA of the CDR3: TGTGCCATCAGTGGGACCTCGGACAAGCCTGGGTATGGCTACACCTTC. Residues: CAISGTSDKPGYGYTF.

There are a few counts of this clonotype. V gene TRBV25-1 combines with J gene TRBJ2-1; 8 bases are shared with TRBD2. The CDR3 extends over 15 amino acids. Trimming at V came to 4 bases and at J to 3 bases, leaving 5 bases not matched to a gene. Germline lookup yields CDR1 MGHDK and CDR2 SYGVNS. The CDR3 sequence is CASSAPGLVYNEQFF. Written as DNA, the CDR3 is TGTGCCAGCAGTGCTCCGGGACTAGTCTACAATGAGCAGTTCTTC.

The chain links TRBV6-6 to TRBJ1-1, with D possibly matching TRBD1 (5 bases). The CDR3 is 13 amino acids. Trimming shortened V by 2 bases and J by 3 bases, and 7 bases separated the two germline ends. CDR1 is MNHNY, CDR2 SVGAGI, per germline (reference sequence). In DNA, the CDR3 is TGTGCCAGCAGTTACCTGGGGGACACTGAAGCTTTCTTT. Its protein product is CASSYLGDTEAFF.

V usage is TRBV6-1 and J usage is TRBJ2-1; 11 bases agree with TRBD1. The CDR3 extends over 16 amino acids. The V gene end was trimmed by 5 bases and the J gene end by 8 bases; junction bases not matched to a gene: 11. The V gene's germline CDR1 is MNHNS and CDR2 SASEGT. The CDR3 sequence is CASSPDAGQGVYEQFF. CDR3 in DNA: TGTGCCAGCAGTCCGGACGCGGGACAGGGGGTGTATGAGCAGTTCTTC.

This chain joins TRBV20-1 and TRBJ2-2; 14 positions agree with TRBD2. Trimming took 2 bases from V and 9 from J; bases not matched to a gene: 5. CDR1 and CDR2 from the germline V gene are DFQATT and SNEGSKA (reference sequence). This CDR3 is built from 15 residues. The CDR3 DNA reads as TGCAGTGCTAGATCGGGGACTAGCGGGAGCCGGGAGCTGTTTTTT. It codes for CSARSGTSGSRELFF.

Only a few counts were recorded for this clonotype. This CDR3 reads CASSPGQGSEAFF. DNA for the CDR3: TGTGCCAGCAGTCCGGGACAGGGGAGTGAAGCTTTCTTT. The chain couples TRBV12-3 or TRBV12-4 to TRBJ1-1; TRBD1 aligns across 10 bases. The CDR3 covers 13 residues. The V segment lost 5 bases and the J segment 7 bases; nucleotides outside the gene matches: 4.

There are a few counts of this clonotype. This chain joins TRBV12-3 or TRBV12-4 and TRBJ1-2; D may be TRBD1 (5 bases). V was pared by 10 bases and J by 8 bases, with 26 bases between. The CDR3 has 15 amino acids. CDR3 DNA sequence: TGTGCCACGACCTACAGCGGGGCGTCAACTGGGGGCTACACCTTC. This gives the protein CATTYSGASTGGYTF.

The chain carries TRBV6-2 or TRBV6-3 and TRBJ2-1; TRBD2 aligns across 13 bases. The germline CDR1 and CDR2 sequences are MNHEY and SVGEGT. V dropped 6 bases and J dropped 1; count of bases not matched to a gene: 15. The CDR3 is 20 residues long. The CDR3: CASRRKLAGGHSSSYNEQFF. The CDR3 DNA reads as TGTGCCAGCAGACGTAAACTAGCGGGAGGGCACTCGTCTTCCTACAATGAGCAGTTCTTC.

This clonotype was picked up a small number of times. The chain couples TRBV29-1 to TRBJ1-2; D call uncertain. CDR1 and CDR2 (germline): SQVTM, ANQGSEA. This CDR3 has 13 residues. Between the trimmed V and J ends, which lost 4 bases and 2 bases, there was a span of 11 bases. CDR3 nucleotide sequence: TGCAGCGTTGTAGCCTGGGGAAACTATGGCTACACCTTC. Its translation: CSVVAWGNYGYTF.

V and J are TRBV7-3 and TRBJ2-1; D might be TRBD2 (6 bases). Looked up from germline, CDR1 is SGHTA and CDR2 is FQGTGA. The V end was cut by 3 bases, the J end by 1 base, with 13 bases between. The CDR3 is 16 amino acids. The CDR3 DNA follows: TGTGCCAGCAGCTTGGGCGGGGCAGGGTCCTACAATGAGCAGTTCTTC. Its translation is CASSLGGAGSYNEQFF.

This clonotype came up many times. The V and J genes are TRBV5-1 and TRBJ1-1, with D maybe TRBD1 (6 bases). Germline V CDR1 and CDR2: SGHRS, YFSETQ. The CDR3 is made up of 15 amino acids. V was clipped by 0 bases and J by 1 base, with 10 bases between them. The CDR3 loop reads CASSLAGQTNTEAFF. In nucleotides, the CDR3 is TGCGCCAGCAGCTTGGCAGGACAGACGAACACTGAAGCTTTCTTT. Supplemented by reference TRBV5-1 and TRBJ1-1, the full variable domain reads KAGVTQTPRYLIKTRGQQVTLSCSPISGHRSVSWYQQTPGQGLQFLFEYFSETQRNKGNFPGRFSGRQFSNSRSEMNVSTLELGDSALYLCASSLAGQTNTEAFFGQGTRLTVV.

Many counts were recorded for this clonotype. CDR3 in DNA: TGCGCCAGCAGCTTGCAGAATGAGCAGTTCTTC. Translating gives CASSLQNEQFF. This chain joins TRBV5-1 and TRBJ2-1; D gene ambiguous. V was shortened by 1 base and J by 7 bases, with 3 bases between the two germline ends. CDR3 size: 11 residues. Germline V gene data show CDR1 as SGHRS and CDR2 as YFSETQ.

The chain couples TRBV30 to TRBJ1-1; D call uncertain. Trimming shortened V by 8 bases and J by 10 bases, and 23 bases separated the two germline ends. From germline, CDR1 is GTSNPN and CDR2 SVGIG (reference sequence). The CDR3 spans 13 residues. CDR3 DNA: TGTGCCGGAATTGGTAAGACCCCCCTAGGAGCTTTCTTT. This translates into CAGIGKTPLGAFF.